This TCR beta chain was profiled in a study of T cells in Graves' hyperthyroidism and ophthalmopathy. Whole-study context: The blood sample was taken at first diagnosis, before treatment began.

Between the trimmed V and J ends, which lost 5 bases and 0 bases, there was a span of 11 bases. Germline CDR1 PRHDT, CDR2 FYEKMQ (reference sequence). This CDR3 is 16 amino acids long. Researchers took RNA transcripts and amplified the TCR beta CDR3 regions from them. The HTBI primer set was used in a first-round RT-PCR of the TCR CDR3. From the multiplex PCR reads, TCRdb called clonotypes with MiXCR, one entry per CDR3 protein. Among 600,000 to 850,000 distinct CDR3 sequences listed, under 20% were seen once. Study conclusions and caveats: Ophthalmopathy was separated from stable hyperthyroidism by a 13 V-J model.

This clonotype showed up just a few times. Its specificity is unknown. The chain uses TRBV13 and TRBJ2-6; TRBD1 is a possible D gene (7 bases). The TCR comes from a woman in her fifties or sixties with Graves' hyperthyroidism that later progressed to Graves' ophthalmopathy. What was sequenced was blood. CDR3 in amino acids: CASSGGTASGANVLTF. The CDR3 DNA sequence: TGTGCCAGCAGCGGAGGGACAGCCTCTGGGGCCAACGTCCTGACTTTC. The complete variable domain, with remaining parts taken from reference TRBV13 and TRBJ2-6, reads AAGVIQSPRHLIKEKRETATLKCYPIPRHDTVYWYQQGPGQDPQFLISFYEKMQSDKGSIPDRFSAQQFSDYHSELNMSSLELGDSALYFCASSGGTASGANVLTFGAGSRLTVL.